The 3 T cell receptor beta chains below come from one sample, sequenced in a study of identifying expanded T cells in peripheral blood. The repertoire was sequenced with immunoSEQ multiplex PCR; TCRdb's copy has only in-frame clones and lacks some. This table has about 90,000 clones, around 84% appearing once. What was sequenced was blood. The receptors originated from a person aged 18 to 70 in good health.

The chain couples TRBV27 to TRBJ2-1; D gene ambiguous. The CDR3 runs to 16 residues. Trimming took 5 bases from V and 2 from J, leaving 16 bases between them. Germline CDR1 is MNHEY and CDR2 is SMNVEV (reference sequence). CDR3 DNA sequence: TGTGCCAGCAGTGCGGCAGTTGGGCAAACCTACAATGAGCAGTTCTTC. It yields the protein CASSAAVGQTYNEQFF.

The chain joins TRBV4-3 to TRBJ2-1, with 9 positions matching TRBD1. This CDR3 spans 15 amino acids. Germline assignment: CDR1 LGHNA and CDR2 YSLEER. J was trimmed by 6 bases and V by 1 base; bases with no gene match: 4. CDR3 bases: TGCGCCAGCAGCCAAGGGACAGGGGCGGGCAATGAGCAGTTCTTC. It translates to CASSQGTGAGNEQFF.

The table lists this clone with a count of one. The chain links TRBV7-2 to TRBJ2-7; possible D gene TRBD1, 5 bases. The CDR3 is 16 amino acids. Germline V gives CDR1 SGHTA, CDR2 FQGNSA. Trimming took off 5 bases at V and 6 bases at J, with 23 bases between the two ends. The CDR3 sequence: CASSVRWGSEWGEQYF. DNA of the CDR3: TGTGCCAGCAGCGTTAGGTGGGGCTCAGAGTGGGGCGAGCAGTACTTC.